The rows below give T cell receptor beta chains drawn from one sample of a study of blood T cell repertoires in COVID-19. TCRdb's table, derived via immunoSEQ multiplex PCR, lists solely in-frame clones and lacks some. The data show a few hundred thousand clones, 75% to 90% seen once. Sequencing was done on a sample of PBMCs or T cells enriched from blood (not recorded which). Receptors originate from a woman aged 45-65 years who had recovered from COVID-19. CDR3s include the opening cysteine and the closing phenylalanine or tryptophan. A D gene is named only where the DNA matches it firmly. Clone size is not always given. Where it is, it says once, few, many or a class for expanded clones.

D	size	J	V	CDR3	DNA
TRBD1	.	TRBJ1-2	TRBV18	CASSPLGQEPTGYTF	TGTGCCAGCTCACCACTAGGACAGGAACCTACTGGCTACACCTTC
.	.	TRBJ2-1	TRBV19	CASSGGPYNEQFF	TGTGCCAGTAGTGGGGGCCCATACAATGAGCAGTTCTTC
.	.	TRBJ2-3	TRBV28	CASSLSGADTQYF	TGTGCCAGCAGTCTTTCAGGGGCCGATACGCAGTATTTT
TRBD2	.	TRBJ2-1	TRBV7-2	CASSLGLAEPGNEQFF	TGTGCCAGCAGCTTAGGACTAGCGGAGCCTGGGAATGAGCAGTTCTTC
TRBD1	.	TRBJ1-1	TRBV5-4	CASSGKTGVETEAFF	TGTGCCAGCAGCGGAAAGACAGGGGTCGAGACTGAAGCTTTCTTT
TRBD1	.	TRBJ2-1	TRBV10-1	CASSLDRVYNEQFF	TGCGCCAGTAGTCTTGACAGGGTCTACAATGAGCAGTTCTTC
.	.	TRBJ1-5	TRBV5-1	CASSFDGGNGQPQHF	TGCGCCAGCAGCTTCGACGGCGGGAATGGTCAGCCCCAGCATTTT
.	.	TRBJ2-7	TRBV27	CASSFLVRGEQYF	TGTGCCAGCAGTTTCTTAGTTCGTGGCGAGCAGTACTTC
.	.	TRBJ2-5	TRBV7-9	CASSFEGETQYF	TGTGCCAGCAGCTTTGAGGGAGAGACCCAGTACTTC
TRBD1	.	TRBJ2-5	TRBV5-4	CASSGGQRQETQYF	TGTGCCAGCAGCGGGGGACAGCGGCAAGAGACCCAGTACTTC
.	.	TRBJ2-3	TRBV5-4	CASSSLMDSAQYF	TGTGCCAGCAGCTCCCTAATGGACAGTGCGCAGTATTTT
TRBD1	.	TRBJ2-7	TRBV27	CASSLYRGPSYEQYF	TGTGCCAGCAGTTTATACAGGGGACCCTCCTACGAGCAGTACTTC
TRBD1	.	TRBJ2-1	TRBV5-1	CASSLRQGYRNEQFF	TGCGCCAGCAGCCTAAGACAGGGTTATAGGAATGAGCAGTTCTTC
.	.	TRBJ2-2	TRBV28	CASSLTPRSATYGRGELFF	TGTGCCAGCAGTTTAACCCCGCGGTCGGCTACTTACGGAAGAGGGGAGCTGTTTTTT
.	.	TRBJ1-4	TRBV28	CASRSEKLFF	TGTGCCAGCAGAAGCGAAAAACTGTTTTTT
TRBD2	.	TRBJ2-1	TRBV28	CASSLPGGGGEQFF	TGTGCCAGCAGCTTACCCGGGGGGGGCGGTGAGCAGTTCTTC
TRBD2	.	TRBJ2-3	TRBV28	CASRAGVILTDTQYF	TGTGCCAGCAGAGCGGGAGTCATTTTGACAGATACGCAGTATTTT
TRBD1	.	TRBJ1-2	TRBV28	CASSLRTGGGKVYGYTF	TGTGCCAGCAGTTTAAGGACAGGGGGAGGAAAGGTCTATGGCTACACCTTC
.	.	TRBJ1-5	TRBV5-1	CASSLQGQPIEPQHF	TGCGCCAGCAGCTTGCAGGGACAACCGATCGAGCCCCAGCATTTT
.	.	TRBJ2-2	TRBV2	CARRSWGRGNTGELFF	TGTGCCAGGAGGAGTTGGGGCAGGGGGAACACCGGGGAGCTGTTTTTT
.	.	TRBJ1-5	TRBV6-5	CASSRQYSGDQPQHF	TGTGCCAGCAGTAGACAATACTCGGGGGATCAGCCCCAGCATTTT
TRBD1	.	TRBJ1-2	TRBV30	CAWSRDRPYGYTF	TGTGCCTGGAGTCGGGACAGACCCTATGGCTACACCTTC
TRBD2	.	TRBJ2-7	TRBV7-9	CASSSILAGGSSYEQYF	TGTGCCAGCAGCTCAATACTAGCGGGAGGGTCCTCCTACGAGCAGTACTTC
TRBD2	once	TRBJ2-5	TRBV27	CASSLSPASGGQETQYF	TGTGCCAGCAGTTTATCGCCGGCTAGCGGGGGGCAAGAGACCCAGTACTTC
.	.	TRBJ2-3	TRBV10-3	CAISDSFTDTQYF	TGTGCCATCAGTGACTCCTTCACAGATACGCAGTATTTT
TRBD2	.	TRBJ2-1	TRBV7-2	CASSSQGSGSPNEQFF	TGTGCCAGCAGCTCCCAGGGTAGCGGGAGCCCCAATGAGCAGTTCTTC
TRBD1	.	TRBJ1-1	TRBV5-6	CASSLGQGTTEAFF	TGTGCCAGCAGCTTGGGACAGGGGACCACTGAAGCTTTCTTT
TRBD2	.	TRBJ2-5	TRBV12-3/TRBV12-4	CASSWGGGTQYF	TGTGCCAGCAGTTGGGGCGGGGGGACCCAGTACTTC
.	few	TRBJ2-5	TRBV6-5	CASRLGLQETQYF	TGTGCCAGCAGATTAGGACTCCAAGAGACCCAGTACTTC
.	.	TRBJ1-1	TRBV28	CASSLWDKVNTEAFF	TGTGCCAGCAGTTTATGGGACAAGGTAAACACTGAAGCTTTCTTT
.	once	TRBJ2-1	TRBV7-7	CASSPRNSPYNEQFF	TGTGCTAGCAGCCCGAGAAACTCCCCATACAATGAGCAGTTCTTC
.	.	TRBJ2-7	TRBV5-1	CASSMQANEQYF	TGCGCCAGCAGCATGCAGGCTAACGAGCAGTACTTC
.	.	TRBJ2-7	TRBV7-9	CASSLPGGSEQYF	TGTGCCAGCAGCTTGCCCGGAGGGTCCGAGCAGTACTTC
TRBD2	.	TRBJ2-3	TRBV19	CASSMIPTSATDTQYF	TGTGCCAGTAGTATGATCCCGACTAGCGCTACAGATACGCAGTATTTT
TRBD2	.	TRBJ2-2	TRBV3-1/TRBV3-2	CASRYTSGRDTGELFF	TGTGCCAGCAGGTACACTAGCGGGAGGGACACCGGGGAGCTGTTTTTT
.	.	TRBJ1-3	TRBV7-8	CASSLSPGVISSGNTIYF	TGTGCCAGCAGCTTGAGCCCCGGGGTAATAAGCTCTGGAAACACCATATATTTT
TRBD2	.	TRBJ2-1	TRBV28	CASSWKTSGYNEQFF	TGTGCCAGCAGTTGGAAGACTAGCGGGTACAATGAGCAGTTCTTC
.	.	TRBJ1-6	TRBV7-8	CASSLHNSPLHF	TGTGCCAGCAGCCTCCATAATTCACCCCTCCACTTT
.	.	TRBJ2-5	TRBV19	CASSPRRLQETQYF	TGTGCCAGTAGCCCCCGGCGGCTACAAGAGACCCAGTACTTC
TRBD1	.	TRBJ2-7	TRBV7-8	CASSLLAGGSGEQYF	TGTGCCAGCAGCTTATTGGCAGGGGGCTCGGGGGAGCAGTACTTC
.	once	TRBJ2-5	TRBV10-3	CAISDKPGAQYF	TGTGCCATCAGTGATAAGCCCGGAGCCCAGTACTTC
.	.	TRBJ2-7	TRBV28	CASSLVAGKYEQYF	TGTGCCAGCAGTTTGGTGGCAGGGAAGTACGAGCAGTACTTC
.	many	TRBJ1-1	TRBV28	CASSLAGNTEAFF	TGTGCCAGCAGCCTGGCAGGGAACACTGAAGCTTTCTTT
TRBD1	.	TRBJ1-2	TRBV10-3	CAIMGQGHGYTF	TGTGCCATTATGGGACAGGGCCATGGCTACACCTTC
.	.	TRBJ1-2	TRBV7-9	CASQGLANYGYTF	TGTGCCAGCCAGGGTTTGGCTAACTATGGCTACACCTTC
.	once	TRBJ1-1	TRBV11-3	CASSQTRTEAFF	TGTGCCAGCAGCCAAACAAGAACTGAAGCTTTCTTT
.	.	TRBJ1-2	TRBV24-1	CATSDSVYGYTF	TGTGCCACCAGTGATTCGGTATATGGCTACACCTTC